The clone carrying this T cell receptor (beta chain) is medium-sized by share. Its antigen remains unknown. These data are taken from a study of immune heterogeneity within non-small cell lung tumors. General study findings and limits: Identical dominant CDR3 beta clonotypes spanned tumor sites within a patient, beside site-unique high-frequency clones. Largely distinct from one individual patient to the next were the high-frequency T-cell receptor beta clonotypes.

Amplification of the TCR beta CDR3 was achieved through multiplex PCR with 32 V and 13 J primers. TCRdb fed the multiplex PCR reads into MiXCR, producing one record per CDR3 protein. The sample yields 4,000 to 4,500 distinct CDR3 sequences, less than 25% seen once. As template, the study used bulk tumor genomic DNA at 550 to 650 ng per sample. Surgeons took several biopsies per primary tumor, spaced far apart, during surgery. The cohort was untreated, with newly diagnosed non-small cell lung cancer undergoing curative surgery. Per germline, CDR1 MNHNS and CDR2 SASEGT. Trimming pared 6 bases from V and 0 bases from J, leaving 17 bases between. The CDR3 is made up of 16 amino acids.

The chain employs TRBV6-1 and TRBJ1-1, with a weak D call TRBD1 (5 bases). The sequenced sample consisted of lung tumor tissue. The TCR sequence derives from a man aged 45-65 years with non-small cell lung cancer. In DNA, the CDR3 is TGTGCCAGCAGATACGGGTCAGGGTCTATGAACACTGAAGCTTTCTTT. This encodes CASRYGSGSMNTEAFF.